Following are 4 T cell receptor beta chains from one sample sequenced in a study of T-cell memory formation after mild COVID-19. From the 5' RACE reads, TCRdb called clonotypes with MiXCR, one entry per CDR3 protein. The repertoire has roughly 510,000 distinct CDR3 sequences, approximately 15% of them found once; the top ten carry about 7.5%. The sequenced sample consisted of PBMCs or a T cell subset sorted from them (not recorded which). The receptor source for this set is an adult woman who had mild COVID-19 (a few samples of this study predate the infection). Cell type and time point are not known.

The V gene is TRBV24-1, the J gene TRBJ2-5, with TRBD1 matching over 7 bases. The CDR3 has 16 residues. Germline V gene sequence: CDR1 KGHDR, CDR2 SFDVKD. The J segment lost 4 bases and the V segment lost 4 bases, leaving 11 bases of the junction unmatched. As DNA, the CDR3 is TGTGCCACCAGTGACCCTCGAGACAGGGTTGGAGAGACCCAGTACTTC. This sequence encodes CATSDPRDRVGETQYF.

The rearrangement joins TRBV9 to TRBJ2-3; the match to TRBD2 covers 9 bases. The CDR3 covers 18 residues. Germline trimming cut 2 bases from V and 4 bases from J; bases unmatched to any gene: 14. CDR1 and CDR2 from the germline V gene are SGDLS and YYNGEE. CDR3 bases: TGTGCCAGCAGCGTGACTAGCGGAACACCCCAGCCACCAGATACGCAGTATTTT. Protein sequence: CASSVTSGTPQPPDTQYF.

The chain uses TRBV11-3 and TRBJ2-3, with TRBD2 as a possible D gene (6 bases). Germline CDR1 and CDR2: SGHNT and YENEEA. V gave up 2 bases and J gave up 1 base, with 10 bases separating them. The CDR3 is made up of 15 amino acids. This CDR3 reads CASSLLSGRTDTQYF. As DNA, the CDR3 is TGTGCCAGCAGCTTACTGAGCGGGCGCACAGATACGCAGTATTTT. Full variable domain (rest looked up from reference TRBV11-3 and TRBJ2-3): EAGVVQSPRYKIIEKKQPVAFWCNPISGHNTLYWYLQNLGQGPELLIRYENEEAVDDSQLPKDRFSAERLKGVDSTLKIQPAELGDSAVYLCASSLLSGRTDTQYFGPGTRLTVL.

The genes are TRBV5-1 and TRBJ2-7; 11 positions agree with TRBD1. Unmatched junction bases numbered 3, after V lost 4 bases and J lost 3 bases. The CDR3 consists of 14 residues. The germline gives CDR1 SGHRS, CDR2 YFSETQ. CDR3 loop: CASSAGQGDYEQYF. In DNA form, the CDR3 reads TGCGCCAGCAGCGCGGGACAGGGGGACTACGAGCAGTACTTC. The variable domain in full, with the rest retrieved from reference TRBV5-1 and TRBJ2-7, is KAGVTQTPRYLIKTRGQQVTLSCSPISGHRSVSWYQQTPGQGLQFLFEYFSETQRNKGNFPGRFSGRQFSNSRSEMNVSTLELGDSALYLCASSAGQGDYEQYFGPGTRLTVT.